This T cell receptor (beta chain) derives from a study of T-cell memory formation after mild COVID-19. Study in general: The TCR clusters were mostly specific to one donor. Study findings and constraints: The study detected some responding clones in pre-infection memory, suggesting cross-reactive memory joined.

TCRdb processed the 5' RACE reads anew with MiXCR; each CDR3 protein has one entry. Of approximately 560,000 distinct CDR3 sequences in the sample, 15% to 20% were seen once. Deletions cut 4 bases from V and 0 bases from J, with 5 bases between. There are 13 residues in the CDR3. Germline loops: CDR1 SGHKS, CDR2 YYEKEE (reference sequence). This clonotype turned up a few times. The antigen is not known. This chain connects TRBV5-5 to TRBJ2-4; D remains ambiguous. Sequenced input: PBMCs or a T cell subset sorted from them (not recorded which). The TCR originated in an adult woman who had mild COVID-19 (a few samples of this study predate the infection). Cell type and time point are not known. CDR3 residues: CASSILAKNIQYF. The CDR3 nucleotides read TGTGCCAGCAGCATTCTAGCCAAAAACATTCAGTACTTC. Filled out from reference TRBV5-5 and TRBJ2-4, the complete variable domain reads DAGVTQSPTHLIKTRGQQVTLRCSPISGHKSVSWYQQVLGQGPQFIFQYYEKEERGRGNFPDRFSARQFPNYSSELNVNALLLGDSALYLCASSILAKNIQYFGAGTRLSVL.